This T cell receptor beta chain was recovered during a study of regulatory T cells in long-lasting Graves disease. Study results and caveats: Persistent disease preferred TRBV28, TRBJ1-2 and TRBJ2-5; new disease, TRBV20-1 and TRBJ2-1. Relative to newly diagnosed Graves' patients, persistent ones had lower TCR diversity.

Ten or more counts support this clonotype. Its antigen remains unidentified. This sample's time point: newly diagnosed GD, antithyroid drugs for less than 3 months. Following extraction of RNA from PBMCs, that RNA was used to make the TCR library. Approximately 8.9-milliliter peripheral blood samples went into EDTA tubes. The germline gives CDR1 MNHEY, CDR2 SVGAGI. CDR3 length: 14 amino acids. Trimming left V 0 bases short and J 4 bases short, with 7 bases between. To make TCR beta libraries, researchers used iRepertoire HTBI primers and Arm-PCR of CDR3 regions. MiXCR, run by TCRdb on the multiplex PCR reads, gives a single entry per CDR3 protein. The sample shows about 200,000 distinct CDR3 sequences, about a sixth of them seen only once.

The rearrangement uses TRBV6-5 and TRBJ1-5, with a weak D call TRBD1 (5 bases). The material was peripheral blood mononuclear cells (PBMCs), obtained at new diagnosis, from a patient treated with antithyroid drugs. This clonotype originated in a female donor with Graves disease. For the CDR3, the DNA is TGTGCCAGCAGTTACTCCAGGGCTAATCAGCCCCAGCATTTT. It translates to CASSYSRANQPQHF.